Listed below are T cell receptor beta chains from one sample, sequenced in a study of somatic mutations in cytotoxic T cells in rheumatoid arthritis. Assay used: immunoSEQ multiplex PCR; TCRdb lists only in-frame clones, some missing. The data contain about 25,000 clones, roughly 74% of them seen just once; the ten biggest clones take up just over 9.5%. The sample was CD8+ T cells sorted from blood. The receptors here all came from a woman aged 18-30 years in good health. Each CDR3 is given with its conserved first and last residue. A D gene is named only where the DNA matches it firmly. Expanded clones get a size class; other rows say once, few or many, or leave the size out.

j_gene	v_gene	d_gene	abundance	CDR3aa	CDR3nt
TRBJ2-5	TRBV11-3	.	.	CASSSIEGQQETQYF	TGTGCCAGCAGCTCGATCGAGGGGCAGCAAGAGACCCAGTACTTC
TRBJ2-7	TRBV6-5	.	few	CASSISWGQGNMDF	.
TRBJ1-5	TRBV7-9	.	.	CASSFVNQPQHF	TGTGCCAGCAGCTTCGTTAATCAGCCCCAGCATTTT
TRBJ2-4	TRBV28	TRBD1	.	CASSLGDSKNIQYF	TGTGCCAGCAGTTTAGGGGACAGTAAAAACATTCAGTACTTC
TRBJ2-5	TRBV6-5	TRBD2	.	CASSYPGGEETQYF	TGTGCCAGCAGTTACCCGGGGGGGGAAGAGACCCAGTACTTC
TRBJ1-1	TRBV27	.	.	CASSGSGAEAFF	TGTGCCAGCAGCGGTTCGGGTGCTGAAGCTTTCTTT
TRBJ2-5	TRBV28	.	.	CASSLLGTETQYF	TGTGCCAGCAGTTTATTAGGCACGGAGACCCAGTACTTC
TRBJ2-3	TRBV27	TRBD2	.	CASSWTSGRQDTQYF	TGTGCCAGCAGTTGGACTAGCGGGAGACAGGATACGCAGTATTTT
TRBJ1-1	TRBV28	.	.	CASSLGAATEAFF	TGTGCCAGCAGTTTAGGGGCCGCCACTGAAGCTTTCTTT
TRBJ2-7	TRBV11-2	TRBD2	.	CASSSGLGYEQYF	TGTGCCAGCAGCTCGGGACTAGGCTACGAGCAGTACTTC
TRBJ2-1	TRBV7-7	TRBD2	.	CASSLGLTSGGPISEQFF	TGTGCTAGCAGCTTAGGCCTTACTAGCGGGGGGCCCATATCGGAGCAGTTCTTC
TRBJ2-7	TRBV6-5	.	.	CASSRPGYEQYF	TGTGCCAGCAGTCGCCCGGGCTACGAGCAGTACTTC
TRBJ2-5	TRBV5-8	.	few	CASSPGPQETQYF	TGTGCCAGCAGCCCCGGTCCCCAAGAGACCCAGTACTTC
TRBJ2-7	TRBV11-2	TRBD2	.	CASAVSGTTYEQYF	TGTGCCAGCGCGGTTAGCGGGACTACCTACGAGCAGTACTTC
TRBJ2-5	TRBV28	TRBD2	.	CASRQHEPGLAGGPGETQYF	TGTGCCAGCAGACAACATGAACCAGGACTAGCGGGAGGGCCGGGGGAGACCCAGTACTTC
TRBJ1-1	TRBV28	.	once	CASSPSVKQGIPMNTEAFF	TGTGCCAGCAGCCCATCGGTCAAACAGGGAATCCCCATGAACACTGAAGCTTTCTTT
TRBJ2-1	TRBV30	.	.	CAWSGAYNEQFF	TGTGCCTGGAGTGGGGCGTACAATGAGCAGTTCTTC
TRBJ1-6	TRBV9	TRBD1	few	CASSVERDRSSYNSPLHF	TGTGCCAGCAGCGTAGAGAGGGACAGGAGCTCCTATAATTCACCCCTCCACTTT
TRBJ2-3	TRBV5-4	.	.	CASSLFTGDTQYF	TGTGCCAGCAGCTTGTTCACTGGGGATACGCAGTATTTT
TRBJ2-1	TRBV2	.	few	CASGTSNNEQFF	TGTGCCAGCGGGACCTCAAACAATGAGCAGTTCTTC
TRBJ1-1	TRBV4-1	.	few	CASKYAPIGDTEAFF	TGCGCCAGCAAATATGCCCCGATTGGGGACACTGAAGCTTTCTTT
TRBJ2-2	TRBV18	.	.	CASSPWGLSSNTGELFF	TGTGCCAGCTCTCCCTGGGGGCTCTCCTCGAACACCGGGGAGCTGTTTTTT
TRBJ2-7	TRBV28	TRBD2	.	CASSGSGSGHEQYF	TGTGCCAGCAGCGGTAGCGGGAGCGGGCACGAGCAGTACTTC
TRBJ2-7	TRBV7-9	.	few	CASSGDGSYEQYF	TGTGCCAGCAGCGGGGACGGATCCTACGAGCAGTACTTC
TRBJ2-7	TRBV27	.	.	CASSAGGYYEQYF	TGTGCCAGCTCGGCAGGGGGGTACTACGAGCAGTACTTC
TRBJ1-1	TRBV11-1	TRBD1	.	CASSYRGWDTEAFF	TGTGCCAGCAGCTACAGGGGTTGGGACACTGAAGCTTTCTTT
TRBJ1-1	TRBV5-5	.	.	CASSLDPGVATEAFF	TGTGCCAGCAGCTTGGACCCAGGGGTGGCCACTGAAGCTTTCTTT
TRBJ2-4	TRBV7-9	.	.	CASSLGGLAKNIQYF	TGTGCCAGCAGCTTGGGGGGTCTAGCCAAAAACATTCAGTACTTC
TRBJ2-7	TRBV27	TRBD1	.	CASRWGQQSSYEQYF	TGTGCCAGCAGGTGGGGACAGCAGAGCTCCTACGAGCAGTACTTC